This T cell receptor (beta chain) originates from a study of T cell responses to AZD1222 COVID-19 vaccine. Study-wide findings and caveats: Seropositive AZD1222 recipients at baseline numbered only six or seven. Nearly half of the spike-specific TCRs reportedly recognize variant regions that carry no mutations. Donors, mostly white British, included more females; clonal diversity was possibly underestimated.

Concerning this clone itself: Its target is not known.

Only in-frame clones appear in the TCRdb table, and some are missing; sequencing was by immunoSEQ multiplex PCR. The sample yields about 140,000 clones, 88% seen once. Germline assignment: CDR1 SQVTM and CDR2 ANQGSEA. V lost 4 bases and J 10 bases, leaving 14 bases between the germline ends. The CDR3 totals 12 residues. The sample was peripheral blood, taken on day 0 of AZD1222 vaccination. The clonotype originates from an adult in good health. The rearrangement uses TRBV29-1 and TRBJ2-1; possible D gene TRBD1, 6 bases. CDR3: CSVGTGRREQFF. CDR3 in DNA: TGCAGCGTTGGAACAGGGCGCCGCGAGCAGTTCTTC.